These T cell receptor beta chains were read from a single sample in a study of blood T cell repertoires in COVID-19. Clones were read by immunoSEQ multiplex PCR, and TCRdb kept only the in-frame ones, dropping some. The data show under 300,000 clones, with about nine tenths seen just once and less than 3% held by the top ten. The sequenced material came from peripheral blood. These receptors all stem from a woman in her thirties with active or convalescent COVID-19. CDR3s include the opening cysteine and the closing phenylalanine or tryptophan. The D gene is left open where the match is weak. Part of the rows lack a size; the others show once, few, many or a class for expanded clones.

j_call v_call clone_size cdr3_length d_call cdr3_nt cdr3_aa
TRBJ2-3 TRBV19 NA 16 TRBD2 TGTGCCAGTAGTAGGCCCAGCGGGGCTAGCACAGATACGCAGTATTTT CASSRPSGASTDTQYF
TRBJ2-7 TRBV6-5 NA 15 NA TGTGCCAGCAGAAGAACAGGTCTCAGCTCCTACGAGCAGTACTTC CASRRTGLSSYEQYF
TRBJ2-3 TRBV7-9 NA 13 NA TGTGCCAGCAGCGCCGACAGGCCAGATACGCAGTATTTT CASSADRPDTQYF
TRBJ1-2 TRBV7-9 NA 19 NA TGTGCCAGCAGCCCTTTGAGGCAGGACACCCCTACTCTGCACTATGGCTACACCTTC CASSPLRQDTPTLHYGYTF
TRBJ2-5 TRBV28 once 15 TRBD2 TGTGCCAGCAGTCGCGCGGGGGGGCGCCAAGAGACCCAGTACTTC CASSRAGGRQETQYF
TRBJ2-1 TRBV5-4 once 16 TRBD2 TGTGCCAGCAGCTTGCCTAGCGGGGGCAACTACAATGAGCAGTTCTTC CASSLPSGGNYNEQFF
TRBJ2-1 TRBV2 NA 13 TRBD2 TGTGCCAGCAGTGCGGACGGGGGGAATGAGCAGTTCTTC CASSADGGNEQFF
TRBJ1-6 TRBV19 NA 17 TRBD1 TGTGCCAGCTCCGGCAAGGGACAGGGGAAAGTAAATTCACCCCTCCACTTT CASSGKGQGKVNSPLHF
TRBJ1-2 TRBV30 NA 13 NA TGTGCCTGGAGTGTTGGGGCGGCCTATGGCTACACCTTC CAWSVGAAYGYTF
TRBJ2-5 TRBV6-2/TRBV6-3 NA 16 NA TGTGCCAGCAGTTACGAAAGGGGGTTAGAGATAGAGACCCAGTACTTC CASSYERGLEIETQYF
TRBJ2-5 TRBV7-2 NA 17 TRBD2 TGTGCCAGCAGCCTCTTAGCCACTAGCGGGGGGGGAGAGACCCAGTACTTC CASSLLATSGGGETQYF
TRBJ1-6 TRBV12-5 NA 13 NA TGTGCTAGTGGTCCCTCACGAGGGTCACCCCTCCACTTT CASGPSRGSPLHF
TRBJ1-6 TRBV5-8 NA 16 TRBD1 TGTGCCAGCAGCTTCGGACAGGGGGTGAGGAATTCACCCCTCCACTTT CASSFGQGVRNSPLHF
TRBJ1-2 TRBV19 NA 13 NA TGTGCCAGTAGTATTTTCCGGAACTATGGCTACACCTTC CASSIFRNYGYTF
TRBJ1-1 TRBV7-2 NA 11 NA TGTGCCAGCAGCACGAGGGTGGAAGCTTTCTTT CASSTRVEAFF
TRBJ1-2 TRBV10-3 NA 13 NA TGTGCCATCAGCGTCAGGCCCCACTATGGCTACACCTTC CAISVRPHYGYTF
TRBJ2-1 TRBV5-1 NA 15 TRBD2 TGCGCCAGCAGCTTGGAGCTAGCGGGGGGTCAGAAGCAGTTCTTC CASSLELAGGQKQFF